This TCR beta chain is from a study of blood T cells in healthy people across ages. The CDR3 is made up of 13 amino acids. The V end lost 7 bases, the J end lost 2 bases, and 11 bases lay between the germline ends. Germline CDR1 is SGDLS and CDR2 is YYNGEE. The study drew donors from healthy Caucasian individuals in Russia aged roughly 6 to 90. Investigators took about 9.1 milliliters of peripheral blood from every donor. Then a second PCR, running about 6 to 12 cycles, was carried out with a sample-barcoded 5' primer and a J-beta primer mix. With 12 random nucleotides, a template-switch adaptor tagged each individual cDNA molecule. TCRdb re-called the 5' RACE reads with MiXCR, one entry per CDR3 protein. The table shows 700,000 or so distinct CDR3 sequences, with roughly 20% occurring only once.

The V and J genes are TRBV9 and TRBJ2-3, with no clear D. Sequenced sample: blood. This TCR derives from a man in his 70s in good health. The CDR3 nucleotides are TGTGCCAGCTGTTGTACCCTCACAGATACGCAGTATTTT. Translated: CASCCTLTDTQYF.